The rows below give T cell receptor beta chains drawn from one sample of a study of T cells in Graves' hyperthyroidism and ophthalmopathy. MiXCR, run by TCRdb on the multiplex PCR reads, gives a single entry per CDR3 protein. The sample lists around 600,000 distinct CDR3 sequences, about 14% seen once, with roughly 7.7% in the top ten. The material sequenced was blood. The receptors were sampled from a woman under 30 with Graves' ophthalmopathy. Both conserved end residues are part of each CDR3. D genes are given only for firm matches. Size is stated for part of the rows, as once, few or many counts, or as a class when the clone is expanded.

CDR3aa: CASSLATRSKFF
CDR3nt: TGTGCCAGCAGCTTAGCGACCCGGAGTAAGTTCTTC
v_gene: TRBV7-2
abundance: many
d_gene: NA
j_gene: TRBJ2-1

CDR3aa: CASSVWWGSGTEAFF
CDR3nt: TGTGCCAGCAGCGTATGGTGGGGGTCGGGCACTGAAGCTTTCTTT
v_gene: TRBV9
abundance: NA
d_gene: NA
j_gene: TRBJ1-1

CDR3aa: CASSFEGSNQPQHF
CDR3nt: TGTGCCAGCAGCTTCGAGGGGAGCAATCAGCCCCAGCATTTT
v_gene: TRBV5-5
abundance: many
d_gene: NA
j_gene: TRBJ1-5

CDR3aa: CASSDPRAGGSDEQFF
CDR3nt: TGTGCCAGTAGTGATCCGAGAGCGGGAGGATCCGATGAGCAGTTCTTC
v_gene: TRBV19
abundance: many
d_gene: TRBD2
j_gene: TRBJ2-1

CDR3aa: CASSPLTSEQYF
CDR3nt: TGTGCCAGCTCACCCCTCACGTCCGAGCAGTACTTC
v_gene: TRBV18
abundance: many
d_gene: NA
j_gene: TRBJ2-7

CDR3aa: CASSESGPQEAFF
CDR3nt: TGTGCCAGCAGTGAGTCGGGCCCTCAGGAAGCTTTCTTT
v_gene: TRBV2
abundance: many
d_gene: NA
j_gene: TRBJ1-1

CDR3aa: CASGLVQYMGAYNEQFF
CDR3nt: TGTGCTAGTGGTTTGGTACAGTATATGGGGGCCTACAATGAGCAGTTCTTC
v_gene: TRBV12-5
abundance: NA
d_gene: NA
j_gene: TRBJ2-1

CDR3aa: CASSLPSRGSEQYF
CDR3nt: TGTGCCAGCAGTTTACCCTCCCGGGGGAGCGAGCAGTACTTC
v_gene: TRBV28
abundance: many
d_gene: NA
j_gene: TRBJ2-7

CDR3aa: CASSQDVLAGVNEQFF
CDR3nt: TGCGCCAGCAGCCAAGACGTATTAGCGGGAGTTAATGAGCAGTTCTTC
v_gene: TRBV4-3
abundance: few
d_gene: TRBD2
j_gene: TRBJ2-1

CDR3aa: CSAPTRNSAVREKLFF
CDR3nt: TGCAGTGCCCCAACAAGAAACAGCGCGGTTCGTGAAAAACTGTTTTTT
v_gene: TRBV20-1
abundance: many
d_gene: NA
j_gene: TRBJ1-4

CDR3aa: CASSQDMWTYEQYF
CDR3nt: TGTGCCAGCAGCCAAGACATGTGGACCTACGAGCAGTACTTC
v_gene: TRBV3-1
abundance: many
d_gene: NA
j_gene: TRBJ2-7

CDR3aa: CASSSWGAESYNEQFF
CDR3nt: TGTGCCAGCAGCTCCTGGGGGGCGGAGTCCTACAATGAGCAGTTCTTC
v_gene: TRBV5-8
abundance: NA
d_gene: NA
j_gene: TRBJ2-1

CDR3aa: CSVQAGETDTQYF
CDR3nt: TGCAGCGTTCAGGCGGGGGAGACAGATACGCAGTATTTT
v_gene: TRBV29-1
abundance: many
d_gene: TRBD2
j_gene: TRBJ2-3

CDR3aa: CASSLGTGGSTDTQYF
CDR3nt: TGTGCCAGCAGCTTAGGGACAGGAGGAAGCACAGATACGCAGTATTTT
v_gene: TRBV7-3
abundance: many
d_gene: TRBD1
j_gene: TRBJ2-3

CDR3aa: CSAGTSGRGETQYF
CDR3nt: TGCAGTGCGGGGACTAGCGGGAGAGGGGAGACCCAGTACTTC
v_gene: TRBV20-1
abundance: many
d_gene: TRBD2
j_gene: TRBJ2-5

CDR3aa: CASSLSDRGYTF
CDR3nt: TGTGCCAGCAGCCTCTCGGACAGGGGCTACACCTTC
v_gene: TRBV7-9
abundance: many
d_gene: TRBD1
j_gene: TRBJ1-2

CDR3aa: CAWSRYEEQFF
CDR3nt: TGTGCCTGGAGTCGTTACGAAGAGCAGTTCTTC
v_gene: TRBV30
abundance: many
d_gene: NA
j_gene: TRBJ2-1

CDR3aa: CASSYSGTTGGGGTGELFF
CDR3nt: TGTGCCAGCAGTTACTCGGGGACAACAGGCGGGGGGGGAACCGGGGAGCTGTTTTTT
v_gene: TRBV6-5
abundance: few
d_gene: TRBD2
j_gene: TRBJ2-2

CDR3aa: CASRGQTSYYEQYF
CDR3nt: TGCGCCAGCAGGGGACAGACTTCCTACTACGAGCAGTACTTC
v_gene: TRBV10-2
abundance: NA
d_gene: TRBD1
j_gene: TRBJ2-7

CDR3aa: CASSSFLRTGEDEKLFF
CDR3nt: TGCGCCAGCAGCTCATTCCTCAGGACAGGGGAGGATGAAAAACTGTTTTTT
v_gene: TRBV5-1
abundance: few
d_gene: TRBD1
j_gene: TRBJ1-4

CDR3aa: CSARDFGASGYTTDTQYF
CDR3nt: TGCAGTGCTAGAGATTTCGGGGCTAGCGGTTACACCACAGATACGCAGTATTTT
v_gene: TRBV20-1
abundance: NA
d_gene: TRBD2
j_gene: TRBJ2-3

CDR3aa: CASSFGGDEQYF
CDR3nt: TGTGCCAGCAGTTTTGGAGGGGACGAGCAGTACTTC
v_gene: TRBV28
abundance: many
d_gene: NA
j_gene: TRBJ2-7

CDR3aa: CASSLTAGYGDTQYF
CDR3nt: TGTGCCAGCAGCTTAACCGCGGGATATGGGGATACGCAGTATTTT
v_gene: TRBV7-3
abundance: many
d_gene: NA
j_gene: TRBJ2-3

CDR3aa: CASSSPGGLNTGELFF
CDR3nt: TGTGCCAGCAGTTCCCCAGGGGGTTTGAACACCGGGGAGCTGTTTTTT
v_gene: TRBV7-9
abundance: NA
d_gene: TRBD1
j_gene: TRBJ2-2